These 8 T cell receptor beta chains originate from one sample sequenced in a study of neoadjuvant anti-PD-1 for oral cavity cancer. Only in-frame clones appear in the TCRdb table, and some are missing; sequencing was by immunoSEQ multiplex PCR. The repertoire has 60,000 to 75,000 clones, under 85% of them found once; the top ten carry 2.6%. Sequencing used PBMCs, obtained before nivolumab (anti-PD-1) treatment. Every receptor here comes from a person aged 35-79 years with oral cavity squamous cell carcinoma.

The rearrangement joins TRBV10-1 to TRBJ2-1; 7 nucleotides match TRBD2. Trimming at V came to 2 bases and at J to 4 bases, leaving 2 bases not matched to a gene. Germline values: CDR1 WNHNN, CDR2 SYGVQD (reference sequence). There are 14 residues in the CDR3. The chain's CDR3 is CASSEPGGYNEQFF. In DNA, the CDR3 is TGCGCCAGCAGTGAGCCGGGGGGATACAATGAGCAGTTCTTC.

This chain links TRBV30 with TRBJ1-2; no clear D. V was shortened by 0 bases and J by 6 bases, with 17 bases between the two germline ends. The V gene's germline CDR1 is GTSNPN and CDR2 SVGIG (reference sequence). The CDR3 extends over 15 amino acids. The CDR3 region is CAWSVGGSYTDGYTF. The CDR3 region has the DNA TGTGCCTGGAGTGTTGGTGGCAGCTATACCGATGGCTACACCTTC.

The J gene is TRBJ2-2, the V gene TRBV7-7, with D perhaps being TRBD1 or TRBD2 (5 bases each). Germline CDR1 reads SSHAT; CDR2 reads FNYEAQ (reference sequence). The length of the CDR3 is 14 residues. The germline V and J ends were trimmed by 0 bases and 4 bases, with 6 bases remaining between them. CDR3 nucleotide sequence: TGTGCCAGCAGCTTAGCAGGGACCACCGGGGAGCTGTTTTTT. It specifies CASSLAGTTGELFF.

The chain links TRBV2 to TRBJ2-2; possible D gene TRBD1, 5 bases. The V gene's germline CDR1 is SNHLY and CDR2 FYNNEI. The V gene lost 6 bases and the J gene lost 0 bases, with 11 bases spanning the gap. This CDR3 is 15 amino acids long. The CDR3 DNA follows: TGTGCCAGCAGGGCCCAGGGTTCGAACACCGGGGAGCTGTTTTTT. It translates to CASRAQGSNTGELFF.

The chain employs TRBV29-1 and TRBJ2-3, with 11 bases aligning to TRBD2. Per the germline V gene, CDR1 is SQVTM and CDR2 is ANQGSEA. V shed 3 bases, J shed 2 bases, and the junction held 4 bases outside the gene matches. The CDR3 covers 15 residues. Here the CDR3 reads CSVDSGGAATDTQYF. The CDR3 DNA is TGCAGCGTTGATAGCGGGGGGGCTGCCACAGATACGCAGTATTTT.

The table lists this clone with a few counts. The rearrangement joins TRBV6-1 to TRBJ2-5, with a tentative D call TRBD2 (6 bases). Germline lookup yields CDR1 MNHNS and CDR2 SASEGT. This CDR3 region has 18 residues. V was shortened by 0 bases and J by 5 bases, with 22 bases between the two germline ends. DNA for the CDR3: TGTGCCAGCAGTGAAGCGCAAGTCCGGCTAGCGCTTAGGGAGACCCAGTACTTC. This sequence encodes CASSEAQVRLALRETQYF.

The chain combines TRBV10-3 with TRBJ1-1; D possibly corresponds to TRBD1 (5 bases). CDR3 length: 16 amino acids. V lost 3 bases and J lost 0, with 14 bases in between. Germline loops: CDR1 ENHRY, CDR2 SYGVKD. Here the CDR3 DNA reads TGTGCCATCAGTGAAAGGGGAGGTCCCATGAACACTGAAGCTTTCTTT. It is translated as CAISERGGPMNTEAFF.

J is TRBJ1-1 and V is TRBV11-2; 8 bases are shared with TRBD1. The CDR3 runs to 15 residues. Germline V gives CDR1 SGHAT, CDR2 FQNNGV. Germline trimming cut 5 bases from V and 5 bases from J; bases unmatched to any gene: 10. This CDR3 is CASSSQGASGTEAFF. Here the CDR3 DNA reads TGTGCCAGCAGCAGTCAGGGGGCCTCGGGGACTGAAGCTTTCTTT.